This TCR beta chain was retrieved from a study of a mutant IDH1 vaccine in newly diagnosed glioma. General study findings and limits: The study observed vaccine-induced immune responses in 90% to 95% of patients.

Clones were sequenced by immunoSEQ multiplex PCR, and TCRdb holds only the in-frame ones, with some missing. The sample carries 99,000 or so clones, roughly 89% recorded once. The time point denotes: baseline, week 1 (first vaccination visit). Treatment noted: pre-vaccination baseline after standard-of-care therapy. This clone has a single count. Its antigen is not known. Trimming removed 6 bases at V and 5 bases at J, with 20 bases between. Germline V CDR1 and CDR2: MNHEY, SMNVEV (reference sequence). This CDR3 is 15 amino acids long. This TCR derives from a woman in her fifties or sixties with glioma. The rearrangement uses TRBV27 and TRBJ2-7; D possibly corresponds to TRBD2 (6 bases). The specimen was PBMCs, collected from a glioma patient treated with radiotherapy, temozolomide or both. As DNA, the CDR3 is TGTGCCAGCAGCTATAGGGCAGGGAGGCTCCACGAGCAGTACTTC. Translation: CASSYRAGRLHEQYF.